The rows below give T cell receptor beta chains drawn from one sample of a study of blood T cell repertoires in COVID-19. TCRdb keeps only in-frame clones here, not all; method: immunoSEQ multiplex PCR. The table has fewer than 500,000 clones, 70% to 90% seen once; the top ten hold over 1.5%. What was sequenced was PBMCs or T cells enriched from blood (not recorded which). The source of these receptors is a young woman with acute COVID-19. Both conserved end residues are part of each CDR3. The D gene is left open where the match is weak. A row's size may be missing; if present it is once, few, many or a size class.

DNA,CDR3,D,size,J,V
TGTGCCAGCAGCCCTGGGACAGGGGGGACAGATACGCAGTATTTT,CASSPGTGGTDTQYF,TRBD1,-,TRBJ2-3,TRBV9
TGTGCCAGCAGTCCCGGACAGGGGGTCAATCAGCCCCAGCATTTT,CASSPGQGVNQPQHF,TRBD1,few,TRBJ1-5,TRBV9
TGCAGCGTTGTAGCCTACGAGCAGTACTTC,CSVVAYEQYF,-,-,TRBJ2-7,TRBV29-1
TGTGCCAGCAGCTTAGACACTCCGAACAATGAGCAGTTCTTC,CASSLDTPNNEQFF,-,-,TRBJ2-1,TRBV5-4
TGTGCCAGCAGCTCATCCGGGACTAGCGGCTACAATGAGCAGTTCTTC,CASSSSGTSGYNEQFF,TRBD2,-,TRBJ2-1,TRBV7-8
TGTGCCATCCGGGACAGCTCCTACGAGCAGTACTTC,CAIRDSSYEQYF,TRBD1,-,TRBJ2-7,TRBV2
TGTGCCAGCAGGTCACGGACAGGGACCAACAATGAGCAGTTCTTC,CASRSRTGTNNEQFF,TRBD1,-,TRBJ2-1,TRBV7-2
TGCGCCAGCAGCCAAGATCCCGAGAGTAGCAATCAGCCCCAGCATTTT,CASSQDPESSNQPQHF,-,-,TRBJ1-5,TRBV4-3
TGTGCCAGCTCGCGGACAGGCTCCTATGGCTACACCTTC,CASSRTGSYGYTF,TRBD1,-,TRBJ1-2,TRBV18
TGTGCCAGCAGTGACTACCTAGCCAAAAACATTCAGTACTTC,CASSDYLAKNIQYF,-,-,TRBJ2-4,TRBV28
TGTGCCTGGACGAGGAAGACTGAAGCTTTCTTT,CAWTRKTEAFF,-,-,TRBJ1-1,TRBV30
TGTGCCAGCAGCCCCCCAAGAGGCGGGGGTTCACCCCTCCACTTT,CASSPPRGGGSPLHF,-,-,TRBJ1-6,TRBV7-9
TGCAGCGTTGAACCCGCCGTGGACATTTATGGCTACACCTTC,CSVEPAVDIYGYTF,-,-,TRBJ1-2,TRBV29-1
TGTGCCAGCAGCACCGACAGTATCTCCTACGAGCAGTACTTC,CASSTDSISYEQYF,-,-,TRBJ2-7,TRBV28
TGTGCCAGCAGCCGCCAAGAGACACCACTCCATTCACCCCTCCACTTT,CASSRQETPLHSPLHF,-,-,TRBJ1-6,TRBV3-1/TRBV3-2
TGTGCCAGCAGCTTAGGAGCTAGCGGAGGGGATGAGCAGTTCTTC,CASSLGASGGDEQFF,TRBD2,-,TRBJ2-1,TRBV11-2
TGTGCCAGCAGCACTCGGGACAGGGGTTCTTACAATGAGCAGTTCTTC,CASSTRDRGSYNEQFF,TRBD1,-,TRBJ2-1,TRBV7-9
TGTGCCAGCAGCGTAGCCCAGGGACAGTCTCTCCAAGAGACCCAGTACTTC,CASSVAQGQSLQETQYF,TRBD1,-,TRBJ2-5,TRBV9
TGTGCCAGCGGGGGACAGGCCAACACTGAAGCTTTCTTT,CASGGQANTEAFF,TRBD1,few,TRBJ1-1,TRBV12-3/TRBV12-4
TGTGCCAGCAGCGCTCGACAGGGTTGGGATAATTCACCCCTCCACTTT,CASSARQGWDNSPLHF,TRBD1,once,TRBJ1-6,TRBV9
TGTGCCAGCAGCTTAGGCAGGGGGAAAACCGGGGAGCTGTTTTTT,CASSLGRGKTGELFF,TRBD1,-,TRBJ2-2,TRBV7-9
TGTGCCAGCAAGGGACAAAGAGGGGCCGGGGAGCTGTTTTTT,CASKGQRGAGELFF,-,-,TRBJ2-2,TRBV2
TGTGCCAGCAGCGTAACTAGCGGGGGGCCGGGGAATGAGCAGTTCTTC,CASSVTSGGPGNEQFF,TRBD2,-,TRBJ2-1,TRBV9
TGTGCCAGCAGTTATGACTCCAATCGGGAAACCATATATTTT,CASSYDSNRETIYF,-,-,TRBJ1-3,TRBV6-5
TGTGCCAGCAGCCAACGGGGGTTGGATAGCAATCAGCCCCAGCATTTT,CASSQRGLDSNQPQHF,-,-,TRBJ1-5,TRBV7-8
TGCGCCAGCAGACCACGGACAGGGGTAAGCTCCTACAATGAGCAGTTCTTC,CASRPRTGVSSYNEQFF,TRBD1,-,TRBJ2-1,TRBV5-1
TGCGCCAGCAGCTTATCGACAGGGAGTGAAGCTTTCTTT,CASSLSTGSEAFF,TRBD1,once,TRBJ1-1,TRBV5-1
TGCGCCAGCAGCCAAGGGCTAACCGGGACAGGAACCTACGAGCAGTACTTC,CASSQGLTGTGTYEQYF,TRBD1,-,TRBJ2-7,TRBV4-3
TGTGCCAGCAGCCTCCAAGATACGCAGTATTTT,CASSLQDTQYF,-,-,TRBJ2-3,TRBV4-2
TGTGCCTCGGGACTAGACCTTGGAAATGAGCAGTTCTTC,CASGLDLGNEQFF,TRBD2,-,TRBJ2-1,TRBV10-3
TGTGCCAGCAGTTACGGGCAGTCAAGTTCACCCCTCCACTTT,CASSYGQSSSPLHF,-,-,TRBJ1-6,TRBV6-5
TGTGCCAGCAGTTCCGAACAGGGGGCGGGGGGCTACACCTTC,CASSSEQGAGGYTF,TRBD1,-,TRBJ1-2,TRBV27
TGCGCCAGCAGCCAAAAGGCCCTTGGGGGGCAAGAGACCCAGTACTTC,CASSQKALGGQETQYF,-,-,TRBJ2-5,TRBV4-1
TGTGCTAGTGGTCCCCCTCGACAGGATGAGGCAGATACGCAGTATTTT,CASGPPRQDEADTQYF,-,once,TRBJ2-3,TRBV12-5
TGTGCCAGCAGCTTCTCACTCGGCTCCTACGAGCAGTACTTC,CASSFSLGSYEQYF,-,-,TRBJ2-7,TRBV7-9
TGTGCCAGCAGACAACAGGGGACAGGCAAAAACATTCAGTACTTC,CASRQQGTGKNIQYF,TRBD1,-,TRBJ2-4,TRBV2
TGTGCCAGCAGTTTTGATCGTTTAGGACAGGCCCTGCACAGGGATGGCTACACCTTC,CASSFDRLGQALHRDGYTF,TRBD1,-,TRBJ1-2,TRBV28
TGTGCCAGCAGCCCAGTTCGGTCCGGGGAGACCCAGTACTTC,CASSPVRSGETQYF,-,-,TRBJ2-5,TRBV7-8
TGTGCCAGCAGTGACAGCCTAGCCAAAAACATTCAGTACTTC,CASSDSLAKNIQYF,-,-,TRBJ2-4,TRBV27
TGTGCCAGCAGTATACAGGGGGTGGCTTTCTTT,CASSIQGVAFF,TRBD1,-,TRBJ1-1,TRBV12-3/TRBV12-4
TGTGCCAGCAGTGAACTGGGACAGGGGAACTCCTATAATTCACCCCTCCACTTT,CASSELGQGNSYNSPLHF,TRBD1,once,TRBJ1-6,TRBV25-1
TGTGCCAGCAGTGATCTAGACAGCTGGAACACCGGGGAGCTGTTTTTT,CASSDLDSWNTGELFF,-,-,TRBJ2-2,TRBV25-1
TGTGCCAGCAGTTACTCGTACGGGGGAGAGACCCAGTACTTC,CASSYSYGGETQYF,-,-,TRBJ2-5,TRBV6-5
TGTGCCAGCAGCCAAGATATGCGCGGGGCGTACCAAGAGACCCAGTACTTC,CASSQDMRGAYQETQYF,-,-,TRBJ2-5,TRBV3-1/TRBV3-2
TGTGCCAGCAGCCCGGGACAGGGAACGGACACCATATATTTT,CASSPGQGTDTIYF,TRBD1,-,TRBJ1-3,TRBV28
TGCGCCAGCAGCCTCTTGGGTCAGCGGATCTCCTACGAGCAGTACTTC,CASSLLGQRISYEQYF,-,-,TRBJ2-7,TRBV5-1
TGCAGTGCTAGTCCGGGGACAGGGGGATCCTACGAGCAGTACTTC,CSASPGTGGSYEQYF,TRBD1,-,TRBJ2-7,TRBV20-1
TGCGCCAGCAGCTTGGGGGACAGGGTACGAAGAGGGGGCGAGCAGTACTTC,CASSLGDRVRRGGEQYF,TRBD1,-,TRBJ2-7,TRBV5-1
TGCGCCAGCAGCTTGGGAGGTGGGTCCTACAATGAGCAGTTCTTC,CASSLGGGSYNEQFF,-,few,TRBJ2-1,TRBV5-1
TGTGCCAGCAGCGTAGCTACTCTTTTAGGGGTGTCGGGAGACGAGCAGTACTTC,CASSVATLLGVSGDEQYF,-,-,TRBJ2-7,TRBV9
TGTGCCAGCAGTTTAGCGGACAGGGGAGGCTACACCTTC,CASSLADRGGYTF,TRBD1,-,TRBJ1-2,TRBV12-3/TRBV12-4
TGTGCCAGCACCGTACAGGAGAGCTCCTACGAGCAGTACTTC,CASTVQESSYEQYF,-,-,TRBJ2-7,TRBV7-9
TGTGCCAGCAGCCATGCCGGGACAGAAGTTAACTATGGCTACACCTTC,CASSHAGTEVNYGYTF,TRBD1,-,TRBJ1-2,TRBV4-2
TGTGCCAGCAGTAGGGACAGATCTAACTATGGCTACACCTTC,CASSRDRSNYGYTF,TRBD1,-,TRBJ1-2,TRBV28
TGCAGCGTCGCCGGGACAGGGGGACAGCCCCAGCATTTT,CSVAGTGGQPQHF,TRBD1,-,TRBJ1-5,TRBV29-1